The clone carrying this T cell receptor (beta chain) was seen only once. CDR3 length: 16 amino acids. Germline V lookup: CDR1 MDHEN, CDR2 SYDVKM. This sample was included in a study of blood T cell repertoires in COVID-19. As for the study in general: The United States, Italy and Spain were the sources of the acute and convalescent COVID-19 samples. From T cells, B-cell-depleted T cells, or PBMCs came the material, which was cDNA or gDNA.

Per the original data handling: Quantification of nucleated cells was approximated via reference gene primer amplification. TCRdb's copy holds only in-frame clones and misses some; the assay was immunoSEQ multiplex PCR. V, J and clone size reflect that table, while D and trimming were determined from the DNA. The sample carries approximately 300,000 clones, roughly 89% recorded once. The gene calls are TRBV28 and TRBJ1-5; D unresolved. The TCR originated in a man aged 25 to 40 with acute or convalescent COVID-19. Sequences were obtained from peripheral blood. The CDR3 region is CGKVGSRLNSNQPQHF. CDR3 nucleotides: TGTGGGAAAGTAGGGTCCCGACTAAATAGCAATCAGCCCCAGCATTTT.